One sample yielded the 4 T cell receptor beta chains listed below, sequenced in a study of beta chain features in type 1 diabetes. Their specific antigens are unknown. Investigators reverse transcribed all isolated RNA, so they sequenced expressed TCRB transcripts. The protocol was immunoSEQ multiplex PCR, while the TCRdb copy is restricted to in-frame clones and leaves out a portion. Of around 280,000 clones listed, about 15% are singletons. Study findings and constraints: Significant though moderate, a shortening of TCRB CDR3s appeared in all four CD4+ subsets of Type 1 diabetes patients.

The sequenced material came from naive CD4+ T cells from blood. All receptors come from a man between 18 and 35 years old with type 1 diabetes.

In nucleotides, the CDR3 is TGCGCCAGCAGTTCAGGGATGGGCACTGAAGCTTTCTTT. Translated, it gives CASSSGMGTEAFF. V is TRBV5-1 and J is TRBJ1-1; TRBD1 is a possible D gene (5 bases). V dropped 5 bases and J dropped 4 bases, with 12 bases sitting between them. The CDR3 runs 13 residues. Germline values: CDR1 SGHRS, CDR2 YFSETQ.

The chain couples TRBV5-1 to TRBJ2-1, with 8 nucleotides matching TRBD2. The V and J ends lost 4 bases and 0 bases, in that order; junction bases with no gene match: 3. CDR1 and CDR2 (germline): SGHRS, YFSETQ. This CDR3 region has 15 residues. The CDR3 loop reads CASSPGGSSYNEQFF. The CDR3 DNA reads TGCGCCAGCAGCCCGGGGGGGAGCTCCTACAATGAGCAGTTCTTC.

This chain connects TRBV5-1 to TRBJ2-7, with 7 nucleotides matching TRBD1. Germline values: CDR1 SGHRS, CDR2 YFSETQ. The CDR3 totals 15 residues. V lost 4 bases and J lost 6; bases outside the gene matches: 13. Written as DNA, the CDR3 is TGCGCCAGCAGCCAAGGCGGAACAGGGGATAGCGAGCAGTACTTC. Protein product: CASSQGGTGDSEQYF.

The chain carries TRBV9 and TRBJ1-6; 7 bases are a match to TRBD1. Germline values: CDR1 SGDLS, CDR2 YYNGEE. There are 15 residues in the CDR3. The J segment lost 8 bases and the V segment lost 3 bases, leaving 8 bases of the junction unmatched. CDR3 sequence: CASSEETGLYSPLHF. Here the CDR3 DNA reads TGTGCCAGCAGCGAGGAGACAGGGCTGTATTCACCCCTCCACTTT.